A single sample gave rise to the 27 T cell receptor beta chains below, sequenced in a study of cytomegalovirus exposure and HLA in healthy donors. It was with 60 Vbeta and 13 Jbeta primers that the PCR ran. Libraries were prepared by immunoSEQ multiplex PCR; TCRdb keeps only in-frame clonotypes and omits some of them. The profile shows approximately 76,000 clones, 65% to 85% of them singletons. Sequencing used PBMCs. All receptors come from a woman aged 40 to 50 in good health and CMV-seropositive.

The V gene is TRBV18, the J gene TRBJ2-5; TRBD2 might be the D (7 bases). This CDR3 has 17 residues. V lost 6 bases, J lost 5 bases, and 25 bases lay in between. The germline V gene encodes CDR1 KGHSH and CDR2 LQKENI. The CDR3 here is CASSRGLAAVPAETQYF. CDR3 DNA: TGTGCCAGCTCGCGGGGGCTAGCGGCGGTGCCGGCCGAGACCCAGTACTTC.

V and J are TRBV19 and TRBJ1-2, with D maybe TRBD1 (6 bases). In germline, CDR1 is LNHDA, CDR2 SQIVND (reference sequence). CDR3 length equals 15 residues. The ends were cut back, 7 bases at V and 7 bases at J, with 22 bases in the middle. The CDR3 region has the DNA TGTGCCAGTACCCCCTCACAGGGAGTCTCTTCTGGCTACACCTTC. The encoded protein is CASTPSQGVSSGYTF.

This chain links TRBV13 with TRBJ2-5; 10 bases are shared with TRBD2. With V trimmed by 5 bases and J by 5 bases, 14 bases remained unmatched. The CDR3 has 17 residues. The germline V gene has CDR1 PRHDT and CDR2 FYEKMQ (reference sequence). CDR3 sequence (DNA): TGTGCCAGCAGCCTCTTCGCCGAGCGGGGGGGAATCGAGACCCAGTACTTC. The encoded protein is CASSLFAERGGIETQYF.

This clone was detected only once. The V gene is TRBV28, the J gene TRBJ1-5; 10 bases agree with TRBD1. The trim removed 3 bases at V and 1 base at J, leaving 9 bases unmatched. The germline gives CDR1 MDHEN, CDR2 SYDVKM. The CDR3 totals 18 residues. The CDR3 protein is CASSFRQGALVSNQPQHF. CDR3 sequence (DNA): TGTGCCAGCAGTTTCCGACAGGGGGCCCTGGTAAGCAATCAGCCCCAGCATTTT. The full variable domain, with the rest looked up from reference TRBV28 and TRBJ1-5, is DVKVTQSSRYLVKRTGEKVFLECVQDMDHENMFWYRQDPGLGLRLIYFSYDVKMKEKGDIPEGYSVSREKKERFSLILESASTNQTSMYLCASSFRQGALVSNQPQHFGDGTRLSIL.

The rearrangement uses TRBV25-1 and TRBJ2-5; a weak D match, TRBD2 (5 bases). Per germline, CDR1 MGHDK and CDR2 SYGVNS. Trimming left V 5 bases short and J 5 bases short, with 18 bases between. The CDR3 consists of 15 residues. CDR3 sequence (DNA): TGTGCCAGCAGTCCGATAGGACGGGGTGGCGAGACCCAGTACTTC. Translating gives CASSPIGRGGETQYF.

V usage is TRBV6-1 and J usage is TRBJ2-3; 8 bases align to TRBD1. Unmatched junction bases numbered 3, after V lost 3 bases and J lost 1 base. Germline V CDR1 and CDR2: MNHNS, SASEGT. The CDR3 contains 15 residues. The CDR3 region is CASSETGVRTDTQYF. The CDR3, as DNA: TGTGCCAGCAGTGAGACAGGGGTTCGCACAGATACGCAGTATTTT.

This clone was detected once. V and J are TRBV7-2 and TRBJ1-1; no definite D call. Germline CDR1 and CDR2: SGHTA and FQGNSA. The germline V and J ends were trimmed by 3 bases and 0 bases, with 11 bases remaining between them. There are 15 residues in the CDR3. CDR3: CASSFTAQVNTEAFF. The CDR3 coding sequence is TGTGCCAGCAGCTTTACAGCCCAAGTGAACACTGAAGCTTTCTTT.

For this clone: The junction differs from germline at one of its ends, possibly a read error. This chain uses TRBV30 with TRBJ1-5; 7 nucleotides agree with TRBD1. CDR3 length: 17 amino acids. The V gene's germline CDR1 is GTSNPN and CDR2 SVGIG (reference sequence). The CDR3 DNA follows: TGTGACTGGAGTGTGAGGGCAGGGGGTCGGGGCAATCAGCCCCAGCATTTT. Its translation is CDWSVRAGGRGNQPQHF.

This clone came up a few times. The V gene is TRBV5-5, the J gene TRBJ2-7, with 8 nucleotides matching TRBD1. The germline V gene has CDR1 SGHKS and CDR2 YYEKEE (reference sequence). The V gene end was trimmed by 3 bases and the J gene end by 7 bases; junction bases not matched to a gene: 9. This CDR3 comprises 14 residues. This chain's CDR3 is CASSYDRGLGEQYF. CDR3 DNA: TGTGCCAGCAGCTACGACAGGGGTTTGGGTGAGCAGTACTTC.

The V call is TRBV5-1, the J call TRBJ2-2; 7 nucleotides line up with TRBD2. This CDR3 contains 14 residues. Germline-derived CDR1 and CDR2 are SGHRS and YFSETQ. The ends lost 4 bases at V and 7 bases at J; junction bases unmatched: 7. CDR3 amino acids: CASSKGEGNGELFF. CDR3 coding DNA: TGCGCCAGCAGCAAAGGGGAGGGGAACGGGGAGCTGTTTTTT.

V is TRBV7-8 and J is TRBJ1-4; a weak D match, TRBD1 (5 bases). The CDR3 runs to 16 residues. Germline V lookup: CDR1 SGHVS, CDR2 FQNEAQ. Trimming removed 3 bases from V and 7 bases from J, with 18 bases in between. This CDR3 reads CASSFGFQGSGEKLFF. The DNA of the CDR3 is TGTGCCAGCAGCTTCGGGTTTCAGGGTTCTGGTGAAAAACTGTTTTTT.

The CDR3 here is CASSFGVEGNEQFF. The CDR3 DNA reads TGTGCCAGCAGTTTTGGGGTAGAGGGCAATGAGCAGTTCTTC. The gene calls are TRBV27 and TRBJ2-1; D perhaps matches TRBD2 (5 bases). V lost 3 bases, J lost 6 bases, and 12 bases lay in between. This CDR3 has 14 residues. Germline CDR1 MNHEY, CDR2 SMNVEV (reference sequence).

This clone has only a few counts. This chain uses TRBV27 with TRBJ2-3; 9 positions agree with TRBD1. The CDR3 sequence is 16 residues long. The germline V gene has CDR1 MNHEY and CDR2 SMNVEV (reference sequence). Trimming removed 3 bases from V and 3 bases from J; junction bases left unmatched: 7. The CDR3 reads CASSLVQGAITDTQYF. CDR3 nucleotides: TGTGCCAGCAGTTTGGTACAGGGGGCAATTACAGATACGCAGTATTTT.

The CDR3 sequence: CASSKESNTEAFF. The CDR3 DNA follows: TGTGCCAGCAGCAAAGAGTCGAACACTGAAGCTTTCTTT. The genes are TRBV11-3 and TRBJ1-1; D not certain. The CDR3 contains 13 residues. Trimming removed 5 bases from V and 1 base from J, with 8 bases in between. Germline V gene sequence: CDR1 SGHNT, CDR2 YENEEA.

The sample holds a few counts of this clone. This rearrangement joins TRBV5-4 to TRBJ1-1; TRBD1 might be the D (6 bases). Germline lookup yields CDR1 SGHNT and CDR2 YYREEE (reference sequence). The CDR3 runs 11 residues. Trimming pared 5 bases from V and 8 bases from J, leaving 10 bases between. The CDR3 sequence: CASRRGAEAFF. DNA of the CDR3: TGTGCCAGCAGACGGGGGGCCGAAGCTTTCTTT.

This chain uses TRBV2 with TRBJ2-7; 11 positions agree with TRBD1. After removal of 6 bases from V and 3 bases from J, the junction contained 7 bases not matched to a gene. The CDR3 contains 15 residues. Germline lookup yields CDR1 SNHLY and CDR2 FYNNEI. In DNA, the CDR3 is TGTGCCAGCAGCCCAACCGGGACAGGGGGCTACGAGCAGTACTTC. It codes for CASSPTGTGGYEQYF.

This clone was seen more than once but under ten times. The gene calls are TRBV4-1 and TRBJ2-3; 10 bases are a match to TRBD2. CDR3 size: 17 residues. V dropped 0 bases and J dropped 4; count of bases not matched to a gene: 7. CDR1 is MGHRA, CDR2 YSYEKL, per germline. CDR3 DNA: TGCGCCAGCAGCCAAGAACGCGCTAGCGGGAGATCAGATACGCAGTATTTT. Encoded protein: CASSQERASGRSDTQYF.

This chain links TRBV15 with TRBJ2-7; 10 bases match TRBD2. Germline V lookup: CDR1 LNHNV, CDR2 YYDKDF (reference sequence). J lost 6 bases, V lost 1 base, and 9 bases had no gene match. The CDR3 runs to 16 residues. CDR3 sequence reads: CATSRVPSGGEGEQYF. The CDR3 bases are TGTGCCACCAGCAGAGTCCCCAGCGGGGGGGAAGGCGAGCAGTACTTC.

The chain links TRBV7-2 to TRBJ2-7; TRBD1 is a possible D gene (5 bases). Germline V gives CDR1 SGHTA, CDR2 FQGNSA. V was pared by 1 base and J by 3 bases, with 13 bases between. The CDR3 spans 15 residues. CDR3 bases: TGTGCCAGCAGCTTAGGATTCCAGGGCAGCTACGAGCAGTACTTC. Translated, it gives CASSLGFQGSYEQYF. The entire variable domain, with the rest obtained from reference TRBV7-2 and TRBJ2-7, is as follows: GAGVSQSPSNKVTEKGKDVELRCDPISGHTALYWYRQSLGQGLEFLIYFQGNSAPDKSGLPSDRFSAERTGGSVSTLTIQRTQQEDSAVYLCASSLGFQGSYEQYFGPGTRLTVT.

V gene TRBV10-2 combines with J gene TRBJ2-3; a possible D gene is TRBD2 (6 bases). Germline CDR1 WSHSY, CDR2 SAAADI. This CDR3 is built from 16 residues. The V gene lost 2 bases and the J gene lost 2 bases, with 14 bases spanning the gap. The CDR3 DNA reads as TGCGCCAGCAGTGAGACATTAGCGGAACTCACAGATACGCAGTATTTT. This codes for CASSETLAELTDTQYF.

This clone showed up just a few times. The chain carries TRBV27 and TRBJ1-4, with D uncertain. Germline V lookup: CDR1 MNHEY, CDR2 SMNVEV (reference sequence). CDR3 length: 15 amino acids. Between the trimmed V and J ends, which lost 8 bases and 11 bases, there was a span of 24 bases. CDR3 in amino acids: CASRDQTTPLGKLFF. DNA for the CDR3: TGTGCCAGCCGGGATCAGACAACACCCCTAGGGAAACTGTTTTTT.

The chain's CDR3 is CASSQVGALGQYF. The CDR3 DNA follows: TGCGCCAGCAGCCAGGTAGGGGCTCTGGGGCAGTACTTC. The chain recombines TRBV5-1 with TRBJ2-7, with D possibly matching TRBD1 (5 bases). Germline V gene data show CDR1 as SGHRS and CDR2 as YFSETQ. Trimming took off 4 bases at V and 9 bases at J, with 17 bases between the two ends. The CDR3 consists of 13 residues. The entire variable domain, with the rest obtained from reference TRBV5-1 and TRBJ2-7, is as follows: KAGVTQTPRYLIKTRGQQVTLSCSPISGHRSVSWYQQTPGQGLQFLFEYFSETQRNKGNFPGRFSGRQFSNSRSEMNVSTLELGDSALYLCASSQVGALGQYFGPGTRLTVT.

The chain joins TRBV6-1 to TRBJ1-1; no clear D. The CDR3 length is 12 residues. The V end lost 6 bases, the J end lost 11 bases, and 16 bases lay between the germline ends. CDR1 and CDR2 (germline): MNHNS, SASEGT. The CDR3 DNA follows: TGTGCCAGCAGGGGCCAGGAGGTGGGTGCTTTCTTT. As protein: CASRGQEVGAFF.

The CDR3 protein is CAWSEGRGYYGYTF. CDR3 bases: TGTGCCTGGAGTGAGGGTAGGGGATACTATGGCTACACCTTC. This rearrangement joins TRBV30 to TRBJ1-2, with D possibly TRBD1 on 5 matching bases. The CDR3 spans 14 residues. Germline V lookup: CDR1 GTSNPN, CDR2 SVGIG (reference sequence). The V and J ends lost 1 base and 3 bases respectively, with 12 bases between them. The entire variable domain, with the rest obtained from reference TRBV30 and TRBJ1-2, is as follows: SQTIHQWPATLVQPVGSPLSLECTVEGTSNPNLYWYRQAAGRGLQLLFYSVGIGQISSEVPQNLSASRPQDRQFILSSKKLLLSDSGFYLCAWSEGRGYYGYTFGSGTRLTVV.

The V and J genes are TRBV27 and TRBJ2-3, with TRBD1 matching 8 bases. CDR3 length: 14 residues. V was pared by 8 bases and J by 3 bases, with 7 bases of the junction left unmatched. From germline, CDR1 is MNHEY and CDR2 SMNVEV (reference sequence). CDR3 coding DNA: TGTGCCAGCGGGAGACAGGGGACAACAGATACGCAGTATTTT. Translating it yields CASGRQGTTDTQYF.

This rearrangement joins TRBV9 to TRBJ2-5; tentative D call: TRBD2 (6 bases). This CDR3 has 12 amino acids. V was cut by 7 bases and J by 7 bases, with 14 bases left in between. Germline assignment: CDR1 SGDLS and CDR2 YYNGEE. CDR3 bases: TGTGCCAGCGGGACTCCCCTCGGGACCCAGTACTTC. It codes for CASGTPLGTQYF.

The J gene is TRBJ2-2, the V gene TRBV9; 7 bases map to TRBD1. The germline V gene encodes CDR1 SGDLS and CDR2 YYNGEE. V lost 0 bases to trimming and J lost 10 bases; unmatched junction nucleotides: 9. The length of the CDR3 is 15 residues. The CDR3 nucleotides are TGTGCCAGCAGCGTAGATCGAGGGGGCCCGGAGGAGCTGTTTTTT. This sequence encodes CASSVDRGGPEELFF.